Presented here are 31 T cell receptor beta chains from one specimen sequenced in a study of shared clonotypes between healthy human individuals. The table came from immunoSEQ multiplex PCR; TCRdb's copy has only in-frame clones and leaves some out. The sample lists some 120,000 clones, roughly 70% occurring once. The sequenced sample consisted of memory CD8+ T cells sorted from blood. Noted subset: CD45RO+ cells pooled with CCR7-negative TemRA cells. These receptor sequences come from a woman aged 30 to 39 in good health.

This chain joins TRBV7-7 and TRBJ2-7, with 9 positions matching TRBD2. This CDR3 has 17 residues. Germline loops: CDR1 SSHAT, CDR2 FNYEAQ (reference sequence). V lost 5 bases, J lost 0 bases, and 11 bases stayed unmatched. This chain's CDR3 is CASSAGTSSRSSYEQYF. The CDR3 DNA reads TGTGCCAGCAGCGCCGGGACTAGCTCGAGGAGCTCCTACGAGCAGTACTTC.

In its sample, this clone was seen many times. The V gene is TRBV6-1, the J gene TRBJ2-1, with 11 bases matching TRBD2. Losses at the gene ends were 10 bases for V and 7 bases for J; bases not matched to a gene: 12. CDR1 MNHNS and CDR2 SASEGT come from the germline V gene. The CDR3 has 15 residues. DNA for the CDR3: TGTGCCACTCCTCGGGGGCTAGCGGGAGGTAATGAGCAGTTCTTC. Protein product: CATPRGLAGGNEQFF.

This chain connects TRBV28 to TRBJ2-5, with 7 positions matching TRBD2. Looked up from germline, CDR1 is MDHEN and CDR2 is SYDVKM. CDR3 length equals 15 residues. V trimming: 5 bases; J trimming: 1 base; junction bases outside the gene matches: 7. CDR3 nucleotides: TGTGCCAGCAGTCTGAGCGGCGGGGGCCAAGAGACCCAGTACTTC. It codes for CASSLSGGGQETQYF.

The V and J genes are TRBV9 and TRBJ1-3; D is ambiguous. Germline V gives CDR1 SGDLS, CDR2 YYNGEE. V lost 4 bases to trimming and J lost 0 bases, with 11 bases between them. This CDR3 region has 15 residues. Here the CDR3 reads CASSPFGDSGNTIYF. Written as DNA, the CDR3 is TGTGCCAGCAGCCCCTTTGGCGACTCTGGAAACACCATATATTTT.

This clone was seen a handful of times. The V and J genes are TRBV2 and TRBJ2-1; tentative D call: TRBD1 (6 bases). This CDR3 spans 14 amino acids. Germline V CDR1 and CDR2: SNHLY, FYNNEI. Trimming left V 7 bases short and J 7 bases short, with 17 bases between. Here the CDR3 DNA reads TGTGCCAGCACAACAGGGTTCCGATGGAATGAGCAGTTCTTC. It is translated as CASTTGFRWNEQFF.

This sequence joins TRBV10-2 and TRBJ1-4, with no clear D. The CDR3 runs 14 residues. Looked up from germline, CDR1 is WSHSY and CDR2 is SAAADI. The ends were cut back, 7 bases at V and 5 bases at J, with 14 bases in the middle. CDR3 sequence reads: CASKEARWNEKLFF. Written as DNA, the CDR3 is TGCGCCAGCAAGGAGGCAAGATGGAATGAAAAACTGTTTTTT.

The J gene is TRBJ2-7, the V gene TRBV29-1; TRBD1 agrees at 8 bases. J was trimmed by 7 bases and V by 3 bases; bases with no gene match: 11. The CDR3 covers 14 residues. Germline V CDR1 and CDR2: SQVTM, ANQGSEA. The CDR3 spells CSVETGQGLKEQYF. The CDR3 region has the DNA TGCAGCGTTGAGACCGGACAGGGTCTGAAAGAGCAGTACTTC.

The V gene is TRBV5-1, the J gene TRBJ2-5, with D unclear. From germline, CDR1 is SGHRS and CDR2 YFSETQ. Trimming removed 5 bases from V and 5 bases from J, with 10 bases in between. The CDR3 consists of 12 residues. The CDR3 reads CASRIIGETQYF. CDR3 DNA sequence: TGCGCCAGCAGAATTATAGGGGAGACCCAGTACTTC.

V and J are TRBV28 and TRBJ2-7; D may correspond to TRBD1 or TRBD2 (5 bases each). Trimming shortened V by 6 bases and J by 4 bases, and 16 bases separated the two germline ends. The germline V gene encodes CDR1 MDHEN and CDR2 SYDVKM. This CDR3 spans 14 amino acids. The CDR3 region has the DNA TGTGCCAGCAGCTCCGGGACCGTCATGTACGAGCAGTACTTC. Translation: CASSSGTVMYEQYF.

This clone appeared a few times. The chain carries TRBV5-6 and TRBJ1-1; 9 nucleotides match TRBD1. Per the germline V gene, CDR1 is SGHDT and CDR2 is YYEEEE. V lost 1 base and J lost 4; bases outside the gene matches: 2. This CDR3 contains 14 residues. The CDR3, as DNA: TGTGCCAGCAGCTTGTTACAGGGGGCCACTGAAGCTTTCTTT. Protein: CASSLLQGATEAFF.

The chain combines TRBV5-1 with TRBJ2-7; maybe TRBD2 (7 bases). Trimming pared 0 bases from V and 1 base from J, leaving 11 bases between. The CDR3 consists of 15 residues. Germline V gives CDR1 SGHRS, CDR2 YFSETQ. The CDR3 region is CASSLVGGGSYEQYF. CDR3 DNA sequence: TGCGCCAGCAGCTTGGTAGGGGGAGGGTCCTACGAGCAGTACTTC.

J is TRBJ2-5 and V is TRBV25-1, with D perhaps being TRBD1 or TRBD2 (7 bases each). Germline lookup yields CDR1 MGHDK and CDR2 SYGVNS. Deletions cut 0 bases from V and 5 bases from J, with 13 bases between. The CDR3 loop spans 15 amino acids. The chain's CDR3 is CASSEYTQGGETQYF. CDR3 nucleotides: TGTGCCAGCAGTGAATATACCCAGGGGGGGGAGACCCAGTACTTC.

The chain couples TRBV7-6 to TRBJ2-2; 9 nucleotides line up with TRBD2. The V gene's germline CDR1 is SGHVS and CDR2 FNYEAQ. There are 19 residues in the CDR3. V dropped 4 bases and J dropped 4; count of bases not matched to a gene: 16. The CDR3 nucleotides read TGTGCCAGCAGCTCCGAGGGGTGTAGCGGGAGTTGTGGCACCGGGGAGCTGTTTTTT. As protein: CASSSEGCSGSCGTGELFF.

This clone is a singleton in its sample. This sequence joins TRBV7-9 and TRBJ1-5; D possibly corresponds to TRBD1 (5 bases). There are 15 residues in the CDR3. V shed 5 bases and J shed 4 bases, with 15 bases lying between them. Germline V gene sequence: CDR1 SEHNR, CDR2 FQNEAQ (reference sequence). The DNA of the CDR3 is TGTGCCAGCAGCCCGACCGGGGGAGGGAATCAGCCCCAGCATTTT. Its translation: CASSPTGGGNQPQHF. Supplemented by reference TRBV7-9 and TRBJ1-5, the full variable domain reads DTGVSQNPRHKITKRGQNVTFRCDPISEHNRLYWYRQTLGQGPEFLTYFQNEAQLEKSRLLSDRFSAERPKGSFSTLEIQRTEQGDSAMYLCASSPTGGGNQPQHFGDGTRLSIL.

This sequence joins TRBV5-1 and TRBJ2-7; 13 nucleotides match TRBD2. This CDR3 contains 14 residues. Germline-derived CDR1 and CDR2 are SGHRS and YFSETQ. Unmatched junction bases numbered 4, after V lost 4 bases and J lost 6 bases. The CDR3 region is CASSPGTSGIEQYF. As DNA, the CDR3 is TGCGCCAGCAGCCCCGGGACTAGCGGGATCGAGCAGTACTTC.

This clone came up a few times. The rearrangement links TRBV27 to TRBJ2-1, with 14 bases aligning to TRBD2. CDR1 and CDR2 from the germline V gene are MNHEY and SMNVEV (reference sequence). V lost 4 bases, J lost 6 bases, and 2 bases stayed unmatched. The CDR3 is made up of 15 amino acids. Here the CDR3 reads CASSSGTSGSNEQFF. In DNA form, the CDR3 reads TGTGCCAGCAGTTCGGGGACTAGCGGGAGCAATGAGCAGTTCTTC.

In this sample, this clone turned up once. The chain carries TRBV5-1 and TRBJ2-7; D is ambiguous. The CDR3 length is 13 residues. Per germline, CDR1 SGHRS and CDR2 YFSETQ. Trimming took off 3 bases at V and 5 bases at J, with 12 bases between the two ends. As DNA, the CDR3 is TGCGCCAGCAGCTCCGGGCTAGGCGACGAGCAGTACTTC. Protein sequence: CASSSGLGDEQYF.

On this clone itself: Other DNA sequences in this specimen translate into the identical CDR3. V usage is TRBV9 and J usage is TRBJ1-1; a weak D match, TRBD1 (5 bases). The CDR3 contains 14 residues. Germline loops: CDR1 SGDLS, CDR2 YYNGEE. Trimming removed 1 base from V and 3 bases from J, with 10 bases in between. The CDR3 nucleotides read TGTGCCAGCAGCGTATCCTGGGGGGACACTGAAGCTTTCTTT. Amino acids: CASSVSWGDTEAFF. The full variable domain, in which reference TRBV9 and TRBJ1-1 provide the parts outside the CDR3, is DSGVTQTPKHLITATGQRVTLRCSPRSGDLSVYWYQQSLDQGLQFLIQYYNGEERAKGNILERFSAQQFPDLHSELNLSSLELGDSALYFCASSVSWGDTEAFFGQGTRLTVV.

This clone has more than one count but fewer than ten. This rearrangement joins TRBV19 to TRBJ1-5; no firm D call. The V end lost 8 bases, the J end lost 5 bases, and 16 bases lay between the germline ends. The CDR3 is made up of 14 amino acids. Germline CDR1 and CDR2: LNHDA and SQIVND (reference sequence). The CDR3 is CASRGVDLYQPQHF. The DNA of the CDR3 is TGTGCCAGTCGGGGAGTAGATTTATATCAGCCCCAGCATTTT.

This clone appeared a few times. The chain uses TRBV6-5 and TRBJ2-5; D perhaps matches TRBD1 (5 bases). The J call may be faulty, since TRBJ2-7 better matches the DNA end. CDR1 MNHEY and CDR2 SVGAGI come from the germline V gene. The CDR3 is made up of 14 amino acids. This CDR3 reads CATGWTPYPYEQYF. CDR3 coding DNA: TGTGCCACCGGATGGACACCTTACCCCTACGAGCAGTACTTC.

This clone showed up many times. The chain carries TRBV28 and TRBJ1-3, with D hard to call. Germline loops: CDR1 MDHEN, CDR2 SYDVKM. The CDR3 has 15 amino acids. V was cut by 7 bases and J by 2 bases, with 15 bases left in between. This CDR3 reads CASTMGIFTGNTIYF. In nucleotides, the CDR3 is TGTGCCAGCACCATGGGGATATTCACTGGAAACACCATATATTTT.

The chain joins TRBV25-1 to TRBJ2-7, with D unresolved. Trimming cost V 3 bases and J 3 bases, with 9 bases left between them. Germline CDR1 MGHDK, CDR2 SYGVNS. The CDR3 contains 13 residues. The CDR3 loop is CASSDQRNYEQYF. DNA of the CDR3: TGTGCCAGCAGTGACCAGCGTAACTACGAGCAGTACTTC.

This chain uses TRBV13 with TRBJ2-7; 8 bases map to TRBD2. Looked up from germline, CDR1 is PRHDT and CDR2 is FYEKMQ (reference sequence). J was trimmed by 6 bases and V by 0 bases; bases with no gene match: 4. The CDR3 runs to 14 residues. This CDR3 is CASSLGAGDSEQYF. DNA of the CDR3: TGTGCCAGCAGCTTAGGAGCGGGAGACTCCGAGCAGTACTTC.

CDR3 bases: TGCGCCAGCGACCTTACTAGCGAACGATCGGAGGAGCAGTTCTTC. Translated: CASDLTSERSEEQFF. V is TRBV4-1 and J is TRBJ2-1; 7 nucleotides align to TRBD2. This CDR3 is 15 amino acids long. The germline V gene has CDR1 MGHRA and CDR2 YSYEKL. Germline trimming cut 8 bases from V and 10 bases from J; bases unmatched to any gene: 17.

The chain recombines TRBV28 with TRBJ2-2, with 7 positions matching TRBD1. From germline, CDR1 is MDHEN and CDR2 SYDVKM. The ends lost 4 bases at V and 1 base at J; junction bases unmatched: 15. The CDR3 has 19 amino acids. For the CDR3, the DNA is TGTGCCAGCAGTTGGCCCCCCCCGGGACAGAACCTGAACACCGGGGAGCTGTTTTTT. Amino acids: CASSWPPPGQNLNTGELFF.

The gene calls are TRBV7-8 and TRBJ1-5; D ambiguous. The CDR3 extends over 13 amino acids. Germline CDR1 and CDR2: SGHVS and FQNEAQ. Trimming removed 1 base at V and 7 bases at J, with 8 bases between. CDR3 protein: CASSLELYQPQHF. The CDR3 nucleotides are TGTGCCAGCAGCTTAGAACTATACCAGCCCCAGCATTTT.

The gene calls are TRBV5-6 and TRBJ2-3; possible D gene TRBD2, 5 bases. The CDR3 extends over 15 amino acids. Per germline, CDR1 SGHDT and CDR2 YYEEEE. V lost 5 bases and J lost 4, with 17 bases in between. CDR3 residues: CASRRTEGKSDTQYF. The CDR3, as DNA: TGTGCCAGCAGAAGGACCGAGGGAAAGTCAGATACGCAGTATTTT.

This clone was seen only once. This CDR3 is also generated by other DNA sequences in the sample. This chain connects TRBV2 to TRBJ2-5; maybe TRBD2 (5 bases). This CDR3 comprises 12 residues. Trimming pared 2 bases from V and 5 bases from J, leaving 6 bases between. Germline V gene lookup returns CDR1 SNHLY and CDR2 FYNNEI. The chain's CDR3 is CASSERRETQYF. The CDR3 DNA follows: TGTGCCAGCAGTGAAAGGAGGGAGACCCAGTACTTC.

The rearrangement links TRBV10-3 to TRBJ2-7; D unclear. Trimming left V 3 bases short and J 0 bases short, with 9 bases between. The germline V gene encodes CDR1 ENHRY and CDR2 SYGVKD. The CDR3 contains 14 residues. The CDR3 DNA follows: TGTGCCATCAGTGACAGGTCCAGCTCCTACGAGCAGTACTTC. It is translated as CAISDRSSSYEQYF.

The J gene is TRBJ1-4, the V gene TRBV7-9; unclear D gene. V was pared by 1 base and J by 11 bases, with 11 bases between. The CDR3 is 13 residues long. In germline, CDR1 is SEHNR, CDR2 FQNEAQ (reference sequence). CDR3 amino acids: CASSLDREGKLFF. The DNA for the CDR3 is TGTGCCAGCAGCTTAGACCGGGAGGGTAAACTGTTTTTT.

This clone was detected only a few times. Sequence at one end of the junction differs from germline and may be a read error. The chain is built from TRBV4-1 and TRBJ2-1; TRBD2 agrees at 13 bases. This CDR3 region has 16 residues. The germline V gene encodes CDR1 MGHRA and CDR2 YSYEKL. The CDR3 region has the DNA TGTGCCAGCAGCTTGGGGACTAGCGGGACTTACAATGAGCAGTTCTTC. Translated: CASSLGTSGTYNEQFF.